The 22 T cell receptor beta chains in this list originate from one sample, sequenced in a study of T cell responses to AZD1222 COVID-19 vaccine. The data were produced by immunoSEQ multiplex PCR, yet TCRdb's version contains in-frame clones alone and is incomplete. This table has over 100,000 clones, over 75% appearing once. Sequencing used peripheral blood, obtained on day 0 of AZD1222 vaccination. The receptors here all came from an adult in good health.

The rearrangement links TRBV18 to TRBJ2-7, with 8 bases identical to TRBD1. V shed 0 bases and J 7 bases; nucleotides not matched to a gene: 8. Germline-derived CDR1 and CDR2 are KGHSH and LQKENI. The CDR3 contains 15 residues. The CDR3 spells CASSPPTGDRREQYF. DNA for the CDR3: TGTGCCAGCTCACCACCGACAGGGGATAGGCGAGAGCAGTACTTC.

There are a few counts of this clone. The rearrangement joins TRBV23-1 to TRBJ1-1; D is uncertain. TRBV23-1 is sorted into the ORF group, with uncertain function. This CDR3 has 13 residues. The V and J ends lost 3 bases and 1 base respectively, with 6 bases between them. The CDR3 loop reads CASSHCWNTEAFF. Written as DNA, the CDR3 is TGCGCCAGCAGTCATTGCTGGAACACTGAAGCTTTCTTT.

This clone was seen a single time. The chain carries TRBV24-1 and TRBJ1-2; D might be TRBD1 (5 bases). The V and J ends lost 7 bases and 2 bases respectively, with 10 bases between them. Germline CDR1 KGHDR, CDR2 SFDVKD. CDR3 length: 13 amino acids. Here the CDR3 DNA reads TGTGCCACCAGCAGGGAAGGGAACTATGGCTACACCTTC. It yields the protein CATSREGNYGYTF.

The chain employs TRBV10-3 and TRBJ2-5; 13 nucleotides match TRBD2. CDR3 length equals 14 residues. Losses at the gene ends were 10 bases for V and 2 bases for J; bases not matched to a gene: 4. Germline CDR1 reads ENHRY; CDR2 reads SYGVKD. CDR3 residues: CATWTSGGQETQYF. The CDR3 DNA reads TGTGCCACCTGGACTAGCGGGGGACAAGAGACCCAGTACTTC.

The chain combines TRBV10-1 with TRBJ2-3; D unclear. V lost 3 bases to trimming and J lost 2 bases, with 12 bases between them. The CDR3 has 15 residues. In germline, CDR1 is WNHNN, CDR2 SYGVQD (reference sequence). The CDR3 coding sequence is TGCGCCAGCAGTGATAGTCAGGCGTTCACAGATACGCAGTATTTT. Translating it yields CASSDSQAFTDTQYF.

This rearrangement joins TRBV19 to TRBJ2-7; a weak D match, TRBD1 (5 bases). Germline V lookup: CDR1 LNHDA, CDR2 SQIVND (reference sequence). The CDR3 is 13 residues long. V gave up 4 bases and J gave up 2 bases, with 9 bases separating them. DNA of the CDR3: TGTGCCAGTAGTAGCCAGGGTGCCTACGAGCAGTACTTC. Translated, it gives CASSSQGAYEQYF.

The rearrangement links TRBV10-2 to TRBJ1-2; D remains ambiguous. Deletions cut 4 bases from V and 7 bases from J, with 16 bases between. Germline loops: CDR1 WSHSY, CDR2 SAAADI. The CDR3 consists of 14 residues. CDR3 sequence reads: CASSGEPIRGGYTF. CDR3 DNA sequence: TGCGCCAGCAGTGGGGAGCCTATACGTGGTGGCTACACCTTC.

The V and J genes are TRBV6-5 and TRBJ2-7; D uncertain. The CDR3 extends over 14 amino acids. Germline CDR1 and CDR2: MNHEY and SVGAGI. The V end was cut by 0 bases, the J end by 2 bases, with 8 bases between. DNA of the CDR3: TGTGCCAGCAGTTACTCCGGCAAAACCTACGAGCAGTACTTC. Translated, it gives CASSYSGKTYEQYF.

V usage is TRBV12-3 or TRBV12-4 and J usage is TRBJ1-5, with D unresolved. V lost 6 bases to trimming and J lost 3 bases, with 9 bases between them. This CDR3 has 13 residues. CDR3 loop: CASSRTVNQPQHF. The CDR3, as DNA: TGTGCCAGCAGCCGGACGGTCAATCAGCCCCAGCATTTT.

The V call is TRBV19, the J call TRBJ1-1; D is ambiguous. The CDR3 is made up of 13 amino acids. Germline V lookup: CDR1 LNHDA, CDR2 SQIVND (reference sequence). Trimming left V 6 bases short and J 2 bases short, with 10 bases between. Here the CDR3 DNA reads TGTGCCAGTAGCTCACAGCGTAACACTGAAGCTTTCTTT. This sequence encodes CASSSQRNTEAFF.

This clone was recorded a few times. The chain combines TRBV11-2 with TRBJ2-7, with a possible D match to TRBD2 (5 bases). The V end lost 4 bases, the J end lost 3 bases, and 10 bases lay between the germline ends. Per germline, CDR1 SGHAT and CDR2 FQNNGV. There are 13 residues in the CDR3. The CDR3 DNA follows: TGTGCCAGCAGCTACCCGGGGAGCTACGAGCAGTACTTC. It codes for CASSYPGSYEQYF.

V usage is TRBV4-3 and J usage is TRBJ2-3; 14 nucleotides line up with TRBD2. CDR3 size: 19 residues. The V gene's germline CDR1 is LGHNA and CDR2 YSLEER. V was pared by 2 bases and J by 2 bases, with 9 bases of the junction left unmatched. This chain's CDR3 is CASSQSTSGGATFTDTQYF. The CDR3 coding sequence is TGCGCCAGCAGCCAATCGACTAGCGGGGGGGCCACCTTCACAGATACGCAGTATTTT.

The chain joins TRBV27 to TRBJ1-1, with 7 bases that match TRBD1. The CDR3 has 14 amino acids. Per the germline V gene, CDR1 is MNHEY and CDR2 is SMNVEV (reference sequence). V lost 6 bases to trimming and J lost 3 bases; unmatched junction nucleotides: 7. The CDR3 loop is CASRTQGIYTEAFF. CDR3 sequence (DNA): TGTGCCAGCAGGACACAGGGGATCTACACTGAAGCTTTCTTT.

In regard to this clone: Other DNA sequences in the same sample also yield this CDR3. The rearrangement joins TRBV5-1 to TRBJ2-3, with 7 bases lining up with TRBD2. Per germline, CDR1 SGHRS and CDR2 YFSETQ. The V gene end was trimmed by 2 bases and the J gene end by 1 base; junction bases not matched to a gene: 4. The CDR3 contains 15 residues. The CDR3 here is CASSLRGVRTDTQYF. The CDR3 DNA follows: TGCGCCAGCAGCTTACGGGGGGTGCGCACAGATACGCAGTATTTT.

The chain combines TRBV30 with TRBJ1-1; the D gene is possibly TRBD1 (5 bases). Germline CDR1 GTSNPN, CDR2 SVGIG (reference sequence). V was cut by 4 bases and J by 0 bases, with 6 bases left in between. The CDR3 consists of 12 residues. CDR3 amino acids: CAWTGMNTEAFF. The DNA of the CDR3 is TGTGCCTGGACAGGGATGAACACTGAAGCTTTCTTT.

V usage is TRBV5-6 and J usage is TRBJ1-6; D is unresolved. Germline lookup yields CDR1 SGHDT and CDR2 YYEEEE. Trimming stripped 0 bases from V and 6 bases from J, with 7 bases between. This CDR3 contains 14 residues. CDR3 in amino acids: CASSLEASNSPLHF. The CDR3 nucleotides read TGTGCCAGCAGCTTGGAGGCCAGTAATTCACCCCTCCACTTT.

The V and J genes are TRBV30 and TRBJ2-7; perhaps TRBD1 as D (6 bases). This CDR3 is built from 14 residues. Germline V gene lookup returns CDR1 GTSNPN and CDR2 SVGIG (reference sequence). Trimming took 5 bases from V and 4 from J, leaving 18 bases between them. This CDR3 reads CAWAPRQAVYEQYF. Here the CDR3 DNA reads TGTGCCTGGGCTCCTCGACAGGCGGTATACGAGCAGTACTTC.

The V gene is TRBV27, the J gene TRBJ1-5, with no clear D. This CDR3 spans 20 amino acids. The V end was cut by 0 bases, the J end by 0 bases, with 21 bases between. Germline assignment: CDR1 MNHEY and CDR2 SMNVEV (reference sequence). The CDR3 nucleotides read TGTGCCAGCAGTTTATCCGGGCCCGGCCGGGGAGGCTTTAGCAATCAGCCCCAGCATTTT. It encodes CASSLSGPGRGGFSNQPQHF.

The V call is TRBV5-6, the J call TRBJ1-2, with 12 nucleotides matching TRBD1. Germline loops: CDR1 SGHDT, CDR2 YYEEEE. This CDR3 region has 15 residues. V shed 4 bases and J 6 bases; nucleotides not matched to a gene: 7. CDR3 amino acids: CASSPGTGGLDGYTF. CDR3 bases: TGTGCCAGCAGCCCAGGGACAGGGGGCTTGGATGGCTACACCTTC.

The chain is built from TRBV27 and TRBJ1-2; 9 nucleotides align to TRBD1. The length of the CDR3 is 13 residues. Germline V gene data show CDR1 as MNHEY and CDR2 as SMNVEV (reference sequence). V shed 2 bases, J shed 8 bases, and the junction held 3 bases outside the gene matches. DNA for the CDR3: TGTGCCAGCAGTTTAAGACAGGGGGGGGGCTACACCTTC. This sequence encodes CASSLRQGGGYTF.

The chain is built from TRBV15 and TRBJ2-1, with TRBD2 as a possible D gene (6 bases). Trimming took 5 bases from V and 9 from J, leaving 26 bases between them. CDR3 length equals 17 residues. CDR1 and CDR2 from the germline V gene are LNHNV and YYDKDF (reference sequence). This CDR3 is CATSSPGGLSFPSEQFF. CDR3 nucleotides: TGTGCCACCAGCTCCCCTGGGGGACTTTCTTTTCCAAGTGAGCAGTTCTTC.

This clone appeared a single time. This rearrangement joins TRBV21-1 to TRBJ2-5; TRBD1, the table's D call, lacks a check against the DNA. TRBV21-1 is recorded as a pseudogene. The CDR3 has 14 amino acids. CDR3 coding DNA: TGTGCCAGCAGCAGAAACAGGGGGCTGGAGACCCAGTACTTC. This codes for CASSRNRGLETQYF.